These 8 T cell receptor beta chains came from one sample sequenced in a study of CD8 T cells in ankylosing spondylitis. TCRdb itself ran the 5' RACE reads through MiXCR, one entry per CDR3 protein. This repertoire shows around 140,000 distinct CDR3 sequences, over 15% found once; its top ten account for around a third. Their recognized antigens are unknown. Study results and limitations: For ankylosing spondylitis blood, a TCR beta motif of 7 or 8 highly homologous variants appeared characteristic.

Sequenced sample: blood, either unsorted or a sorted T cell fraction (not recorded which). These receptors all come from a male donor with ankylosing spondylitis.

This clonotype was detected only a few times. The chain is built from TRBV6-1 and TRBJ2-1; D may be TRBD1 (8 bases). Trimming shortened V by 10 bases and J by 7 bases, and 26 bases separated the two germline ends. CDR3 length: 16 residues. Germline CDR1 and CDR2: MNHNS and SASEGT. This chain's CDR3 is CATLIGTGGSGNEQFF. The CDR3 region has the DNA TGTGCCACCTTAATCGGGACAGGCGGTAGCGGGAATGAGCAGTTCTTC.

Regarding this clonotype: A much larger clone lies a single base off, so this may be a read error. V is TRBV5-6 and J is TRBJ2-1; 8 bases map to TRBD2. CDR3 length: 16 amino acids. With V trimmed by 1 base and J by 9 bases, 12 bases remained unmatched. Germline values: CDR1 SGHDT, CDR2 YYEEEE. The CDR3 loop reads CASSLPRTSSDIEQFF. The CDR3 coding sequence is TGTGCCAGCAGCTTGCCCAGGACTAGCTCGGACATTGAGCAGTTCTTC.

This clonotype was recorded a few times. The chain links TRBV9 to TRBJ2-7; D may match TRBD1 or TRBD2 (6 bases each). The CDR3 runs 12 residues. V was shortened by 7 bases and J by 2 bases, with 10 bases between the two germline ends. The germline CDR1 and CDR2 sequences are SGDLS and YYNGEE. In nucleotides, the CDR3 is TGTGCCAGCGGGGGGACAACCTACGAGCAGTACTTC. It is translated as CASGGTTYEQYF. Supplemented by reference TRBV9 and TRBJ2-7, the full variable domain reads DSGVTQTPKHLITATGQRVTLRCSPRSGDLSVYWYQQSLDQGLQFLIQYYNGEERAKGNILERFSAQQFPDLHSELNLSSLELGDSALYFCASGGTTYEQYFGPGTRLTVT.

This clonotype has more than one count but fewer than ten. The V and J genes are TRBV7-9 and TRBJ2-5, with D unclear. Germline CDR1 and CDR2: SEHNR and FQNEAQ (reference sequence). This CDR3 is 13 amino acids long. With 5 bases removed from V and 4 bases from J, the gap between germline ends came to 11 bases. The CDR3 loop is CASSPTRRETQYF. The CDR3 nucleotides read TGTGCCAGCAGCCCGACACGGAGAGAGACCCAGTACTTC.

The chain joins TRBV28 to TRBJ2-4, with 7 bases identical to TRBD2. This CDR3 is 16 amino acids long. Germline CDR1 reads MDHEN; CDR2 reads SYDVKM. V trimming: 7 bases; J trimming: 9 bases; junction bases outside the gene matches: 18. The CDR3 DNA reads TGTGCCAGCACCCTCCGGCTAGCCCTTGGGGGGGGCATTCAGTACTTC. Its protein product is CASTLRLALGGGIQYF.

Only a few counts were recorded for this clonotype. This chain joins TRBV6-5 and TRBJ1-5; maybe TRBD1 (5 bases). With 5 bases removed from V and 5 bases from J, the gap between germline ends came to 10 bases. Germline V gene data show CDR1 as MNHEY and CDR2 as SVGAGI. The CDR3 has 13 amino acids. CDR3 DNA: TGTGCCAGCAGTACTGACAGCTATCAGCCCCAGCATTTT. It codes for CASSTDSYQPQHF.

About this clonotype: At one end, the junction sequence differs from germline, possibly due to a read error. The chain uses TRBV7-7 and TRBJ2-1, with 10 bases that match TRBD2. Germline V gene lookup returns CDR1 SSHAT and CDR2 FNYEAQ (reference sequence). The CDR3 contains 15 residues. CDR3 protein: CASSLSAGGGNEQFF. CDR3 nucleotide sequence: TGTGCTAGCAGCTTATCAGCGGGAGGGGGGAATGAGCAGTTCTTC.

This clonotype was detected only a few times. The rearrangement joins TRBV27 to TRBJ1-6; D remains unclear. V lost 5 bases and J lost 10, with 9 bases in between. Germline V gene lookup returns CDR1 MNHEY and CDR2 SMNVEV (reference sequence). This CDR3 comprises 12 residues. The CDR3 region has the DNA TGTGCCAGCAGTACCGCCAAATCACCCCTCCACTTT. This translates into CASSTAKSPLHF.